These 10 T cell receptor beta chains were sequenced from one sample in a study of T cell repertoires in cytomegalovirus infection. TCRdb recomputed calls from the reads with MiXCR, one row per CDR3 protein. The sample carries roughly 78,000 distinct CDR3 sequences, roughly 39% recorded once. These receptors lack a known antigen. The starting material was CD8+ T cells from cultured PBMCs, obtained from culture after CMV antigen stimulation. All receptors come from a human donor in good health (CMV status not recorded). Some clones in this sample may be carry-over from other donors' samples.

The V and J genes are TRBV4-1 and TRBJ1-2; D unresolved. Trimming took 2 bases from V and 3 from J, leaving 16 bases between them. CDR3 length equals 16 residues. In germline, CDR1 is MGHRA, CDR2 YSYEKL. The CDR3 nucleotides are TGCGCCAGCAGCCAACAAGACTCCTATACGTACTATGGCTACACCTTC. Translated, it gives CASSQQDSYTYYGYTF.

This clonotype was detected ten times or more. CDR3 sequence reads: CASRPLAGGLYEQFF. DNA for the CDR3: TGTGCCAGCAGGCCTCTAGCGGGGGGGCTGTATGAGCAGTTCTTC. This chain uses TRBV7-2 with TRBJ2-1, with 12 positions matching TRBD2. Trimming cost V 6 bases and J 8 bases; bases outside gene matches: 8. In germline, CDR1 is SGHTA, CDR2 FQGNSA. The CDR3 totals 15 residues.

The chain carries TRBV6-1 and TRBJ1-1, with D tentatively TRBD1 (5 bases). There are 14 residues in the CDR3. V gave up 5 bases and J gave up 1 base, with 11 bases separating them. In germline, CDR1 is MNHNS, CDR2 SASEGT. CDR3 amino acids: CASSYNTGNTEAFF. CDR3 DNA: TGTGCCAGCAGTTATAATACAGGGAACACTGAAGCTTTCTTT.

This clonotype was seen a few times. The chain has TRBV7-9 and TRBJ2-7; 10 bases are a match to TRBD1. This CDR3 contains 15 residues. CDR1 and CDR2 from the germline V gene are SEHNR and FQNEAQ (reference sequence). Trimming took 7 bases from V and 3 from J; bases not matched to a gene: 9. CDR3 bases: TGTGCCAGCACATCCGGGACAGGGGCCGACTACGAGCAGTACTTC. As protein: CASTSGTGADYEQYF.

The chain couples TRBV7-9 to TRBJ2-5; D not certain. Germline CDR1 SEHNR, CDR2 FQNEAQ (reference sequence). This CDR3 is built from 12 residues. V shed 5 bases and J shed 0 bases, with 4 bases lying between them. The CDR3 DNA reads TGTGCCAGCAGCCCGTACCAAGAGACCCAGTACTTC. Translating gives CASSPYQETQYF.

This clonotype came up many times. The gene calls are TRBV6-1 and TRBJ2-1; D is uncertain. CDR1 is MNHNS, CDR2 SASEGT, per germline. V gave up 6 bases and J gave up 4 bases, with 13 bases separating them. The CDR3 length is 14 residues. DNA of the CDR3: TGTGCCAGCAGGTCCCGTCTCCGGTACAATGAGCAGTTCTTC. Protein sequence: CASRSRLRYNEQFF.

In this sample, this clonotype turned up once. The rearrangement joins TRBV28 to TRBJ2-5; 7 positions match TRBD1. With 6 bases clipped from V and 2 bases from J, the junction kept 9 bases outside the gene matches. CDR1 MDHEN and CDR2 SYDVKM come from the germline V gene. The CDR3 consists of 15 residues. CDR3 loop: CASSLGDSTQETQYF. For the CDR3, the DNA is TGTGCCAGCAGCCTCGGGGACAGTACTCAAGAGACCCAGTACTTC.

The chain is built from TRBV15 and TRBJ2-7; the match to TRBD1 covers 9 bases. V lost 5 bases and J lost 3; bases outside the gene matches: 8. CDR1 LNHNV and CDR2 YYDKDF come from the germline V gene (reference sequence). The CDR3 totals 15 residues. The chain's CDR3 is CATSQATGGIYEQYF. The CDR3 region has the DNA TGTGCCACCAGCCAAGCGACAGGGGGTATCTACGAGCAGTACTTC.

This clonotype appeared a few times. V is TRBV20-1 and J is TRBJ1-1; no clear D. The CDR3 totals 10 residues. Germline lookup yields CDR1 DFQATT and CDR2 SNEGSKA (reference sequence). V lost 6 bases to trimming and J lost 10 bases, with 12 bases between them. This CDR3 reads CSANRLGAFF. The CDR3 nucleotides read TGCAGTGCCAATAGACTCGGAGCTTTCTTT.

The chain combines TRBV20-1 with TRBJ2-6; no clear D gene. Germline V CDR1 and CDR2: DFQATT, SNEGSKA (reference sequence). The CDR3 spans 15 residues. V was trimmed by 2 bases and J by 0 bases, leaving 8 bases between them. CDR3 residues: CSARYPGSGANVLTF. As DNA, the CDR3 is TGCAGTGCTAGATACCCGGGCTCTGGGGCCAACGTCCTGACTTTC.